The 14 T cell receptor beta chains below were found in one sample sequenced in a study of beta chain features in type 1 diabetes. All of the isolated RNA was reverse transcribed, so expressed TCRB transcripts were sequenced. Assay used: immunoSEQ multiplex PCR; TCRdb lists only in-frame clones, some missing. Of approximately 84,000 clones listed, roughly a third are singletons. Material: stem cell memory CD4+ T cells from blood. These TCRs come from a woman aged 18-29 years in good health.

The CDR3 spells CASRGQGTGEQYF. DNA for the CDR3: TGTGCCAGCAGAGGACAGGGGACTGGCGAGCAGTACTTC. This rearrangement joins TRBV2 to TRBJ2-7, with 9 positions matching TRBD1. Per germline, CDR1 SNHLY and CDR2 FYNNEI. The CDR3 is made up of 13 amino acids. Trimming took 6 bases from V and 6 from J; bases not matched to a gene: 6. Full variable domain (remainder filled in from reference TRBV2 and TRBJ2-7): EPEVTQTPSHQVTQMGQEVILRCVPISNHLYFYWYRQILGQKVEFLVSFYNNEISEKSEIFDDQFSVERPDGSNFTLKIRSTKLEDSAMYFCASRGQGTGEQYFGPGTRLTVT.

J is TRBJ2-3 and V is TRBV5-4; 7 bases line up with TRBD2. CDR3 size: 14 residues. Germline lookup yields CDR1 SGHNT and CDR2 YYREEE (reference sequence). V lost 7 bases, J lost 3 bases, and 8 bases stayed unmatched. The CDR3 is CASSSREGTDTQYF. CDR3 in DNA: TGTGCCAGCTCCTCTAGGGAGGGGACAGATACGCAGTATTTT. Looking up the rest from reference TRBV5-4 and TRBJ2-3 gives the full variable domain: ETGVTQSPTHLIKTRGQQVTLRCSSQSGHNTVSWYQQALGQGPQFIFQYYREEENGRGNFPPRFSGLQFPNYSSELNVNALELDDSALYLCASSSREGTDTQYFGPGTRLTVL.

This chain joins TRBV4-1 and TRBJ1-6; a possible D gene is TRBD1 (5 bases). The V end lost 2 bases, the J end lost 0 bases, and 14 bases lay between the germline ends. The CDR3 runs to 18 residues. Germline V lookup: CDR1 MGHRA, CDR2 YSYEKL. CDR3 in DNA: TGCGCCAGCAGCCAAATAGACAGCGGGAGCTCCTATAATTCACCCCTCCACTTT. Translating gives CASSQIDSGSSYNSPLHF.

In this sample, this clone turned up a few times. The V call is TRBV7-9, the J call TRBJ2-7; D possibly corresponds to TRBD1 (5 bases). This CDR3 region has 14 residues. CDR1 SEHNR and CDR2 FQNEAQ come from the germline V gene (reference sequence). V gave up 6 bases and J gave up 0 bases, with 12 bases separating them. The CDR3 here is CASSRTPDSYEQYF. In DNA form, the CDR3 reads TGTGCCAGCAGTAGGACACCCGACTCCTACGAGCAGTACTTC.

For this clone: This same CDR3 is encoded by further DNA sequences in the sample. CDR3 region: CASSLGQGGSNQPQHF. In DNA form, the CDR3 reads TGCGCCAGCAGCTTGGGGCAGGGCGGTAGCAATCAGCCCCAGCATTTT. The gene calls are TRBV5-1 and TRBJ1-5, with D possibly being TRBD1 (5 bases). This CDR3 spans 16 amino acids. Trimming took off 0 bases at V and 0 bases at J, with 10 bases between the two ends. Germline CDR1 is SGHRS and CDR2 is YFSETQ.

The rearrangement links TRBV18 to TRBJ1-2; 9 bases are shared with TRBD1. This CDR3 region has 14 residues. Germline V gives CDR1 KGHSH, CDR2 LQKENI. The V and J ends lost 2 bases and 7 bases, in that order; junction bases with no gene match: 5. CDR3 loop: CASSPGQGIFGYTF. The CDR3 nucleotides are TGTGCCAGCTCACCAGGACAGGGGATTTTTGGCTACACCTTC. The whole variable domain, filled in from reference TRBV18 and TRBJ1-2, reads NAGVMQNPRHLVRRRGQEARLRCSPMKGHSHVYWYRQLPEEGLKFMVYLQKENIIDESGMPKERFSAEFPKEGPSILRIQQVVRGDSAAYFCASSPGQGIFGYTFGSGTRLTVV.

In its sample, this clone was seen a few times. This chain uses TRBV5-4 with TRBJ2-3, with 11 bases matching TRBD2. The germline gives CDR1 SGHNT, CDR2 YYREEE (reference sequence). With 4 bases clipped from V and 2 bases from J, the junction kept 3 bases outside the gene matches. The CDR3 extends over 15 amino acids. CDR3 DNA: TGTGCCAGCAGCCTTAGCGGGGGGGTCACAGATACGCAGTATTTT. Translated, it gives CASSLSGGVTDTQYF.

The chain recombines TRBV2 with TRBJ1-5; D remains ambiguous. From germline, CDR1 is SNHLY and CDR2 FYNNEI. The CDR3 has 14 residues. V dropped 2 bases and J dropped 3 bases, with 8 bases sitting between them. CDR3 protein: CASSEIYSNQPQHF. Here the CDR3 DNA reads TGTGCCAGCAGTGAAATCTACTCCAATCAGCCCCAGCATTTT. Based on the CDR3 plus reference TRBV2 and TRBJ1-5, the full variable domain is EPEVTQTPSHQVTQMGQEVILRCVPISNHLYFYWYRQILGQKVEFLVSFYNNEISEKSEIFDDQFSVERPDGSNFTLKIRSTKLEDSAMYFCASSEIYSNQPQHFGDGTRLSIL.

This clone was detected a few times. CDR3 amino acids: CASSVDRPEGYTF. For the CDR3, the DNA is TGTGCCAGCAGCGTGGACAGGCCTGAGGGCTACACCTTC. The chain links TRBV5-6 to TRBJ1-2; 7 bases match TRBD1. The germline V gene has CDR1 SGHDT and CDR2 YYEEEE. This CDR3 contains 13 residues. V shed 4 bases, J shed 8 bases, and the junction held 8 bases outside the gene matches.

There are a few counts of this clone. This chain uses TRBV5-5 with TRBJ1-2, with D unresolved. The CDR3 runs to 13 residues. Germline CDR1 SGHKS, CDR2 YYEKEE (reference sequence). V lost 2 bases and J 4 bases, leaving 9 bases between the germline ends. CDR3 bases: TGTGCCAGCAGCTTCGATCTGAGCTATGGCTACACCTTC. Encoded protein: CASSFDLSYGYTF.

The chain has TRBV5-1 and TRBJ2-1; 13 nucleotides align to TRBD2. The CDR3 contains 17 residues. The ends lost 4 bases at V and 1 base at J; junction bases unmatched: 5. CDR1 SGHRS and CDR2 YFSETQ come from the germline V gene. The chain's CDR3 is CASSLTSGRGSYNEQFF. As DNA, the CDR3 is TGCGCCAGCAGCCTCACTAGCGGGAGGGGTTCCTACAATGAGCAGTTCTTC.

CDR3 coding DNA: TGCGCCAGCAGCCTCGGCGGGGGGGGTAACACCGGGGAGCTGTTTTTT. Protein product: CASSLGGGGNTGELFF. The V and J genes are TRBV4-1 and TRBJ2-2; TRBD2 aligns across 9 bases. Per the germline V gene, CDR1 is MGHRA and CDR2 is YSYEKL. This CDR3 contains 16 residues. With V trimmed by 4 bases and J by 2 bases, 5 bases remained unmatched.

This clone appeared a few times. The CDR3 region has the DNA TGTGCCAGCAGTGATGGGCCCTCCAGGGGTGAGCAGTTCTTC. Translating gives CASSDGPSRGEQFF. This sequence joins TRBV2 and TRBJ2-1, with D perhaps matching TRBD1 (6 bases). The length of the CDR3 is 14 residues. Per germline, CDR1 SNHLY and CDR2 FYNNEI. Trimming removed 3 bases at V and 9 bases at J, with 15 bases between. Using reference TRBV2 and TRBJ2-1 for the parts outside the CDR3, the full variable domain is EPEVTQTPSHQVTQMGQEVILRCVPISNHLYFYWYRQILGQKVEFLVSFYNNEISEKSEIFDDQFSVERPDGSNFTLKIRSTKLEDSAMYFCASSDGPSRGEQFFGPGTRLTVL.

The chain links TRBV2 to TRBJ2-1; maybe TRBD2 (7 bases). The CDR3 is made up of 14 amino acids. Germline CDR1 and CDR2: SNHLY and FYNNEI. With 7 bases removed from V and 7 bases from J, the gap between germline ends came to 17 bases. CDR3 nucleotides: TGTGCCAGCAAGGAGGGGGGGGCTCGGAATGAGCAGTTCTTC. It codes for CASKEGGARNEQFF.